The T cell receptor (beta chain) under discussion was sequenced for a study of beta chain features in type 1 diabetes. Broader study findings: Patients' naive, central memory and regulatory TCRB repertoires appeared more alike than those of healthy donors. When VDJ junctions were examined, type 1 diabetes patients showed fewer insertions and more deletions.

Each donor gave one heparinised blood draw averaging roughly 100 mL. Each of the CD4+ naive, central memory, regulatory and stem cell-like memory populations was sorted via CD45RO/CCR7/CD25/CD127/CD95/CD27. Expressed TCRB transcripts were sequenced because the entire RNA isolate underwent reverse transcription. Here immunoSEQ multiplex PCR was the method, and the copy in TCRdb shows in-frame clones only, minus some. The data hold about 250,000 clones, with 12% to 15% observed a single time. This CDR3 has 13 residues. Germline-derived CDR1 and CDR2 are MNHNY and SVGAGI (reference sequence). This clone was seen only a few times. No antigen is known for it.

This TCR was sampled from a woman between 35 and 50 years old in good health. The J gene is TRBJ1-6, the V gene TRBV6-6; D may be TRBD1 (5 bases). The source material was naive CD4+ T cells from blood. The CDR3 here is CAGGGSGNSPLHF. The CDR3 nucleotides are TGTGCAGGCGGGGGTTCGGGTAATTCACCCCTCCACTTT.